These 6 T cell receptor beta chains came from one sample sequenced in a study of glioma-infiltrating T cells (dated by TCRdb to the mid-2010s). The reads were generated on an Illumina MiSeq. TCR alpha and beta CDR3 regions were amplified with the iRepertoire nested amplicon-rescue multiplex PCR (arm-PCR) platform from RNA. The raw public data were reprocessed by TCRdb itself: fastp quality trimming at Q25, MiXCR clonotype calling, in-frame beta chains only. Merged by CDR3 protein, the rows form single entries marked with the most common genes and DNA. This sample comprises 95,000 to 150,000 distinct CDR3 sequences, roughly 23% of them detected only once. In total, the top ten clones hold 13% to 15% of the sample. Sequencing was performed on glioma tissue, nonneoplastic brain tissue, or PBMCs (not recorded which). The receptors were sampled from a human donor with low-grade glioma or glioblastoma, undergoing nonglioma brain surgery, or in good health (not recorded which).

There are a few counts of this clonotype. A much larger clone is a single base away; this may be a read error. The V call is TRBV2, the J call TRBJ2-7; no reliable D call. The length of the CDR3 is 11 residues. Germline CDR1 reads SNHLY; CDR2 reads FYNNEI. V shed 4 bases and J shed 3 bases, with 4 bases lying between them. CDR3 sequence reads: CASSGFYEQYF. In DNA, the CDR3 is TGTGCCAGCAGTGGCTTCTACGAGCAGTACTTC.

This clonotype came up many times. V gene TRBV6-1 combines with J gene TRBJ2-7; D perhaps matches TRBD1 (6 bases). Trimming took off 7 bases at V and 4 bases at J, with 14 bases between the two ends. The CDR3 sequence is 13 residues long. In germline, CDR1 is MNHNS, CDR2 SASEGT. The CDR3 DNA sequence: TGTGCCAGCACCGAAAGCACAGGGTACGAGCAGTACTTC. Residues: CASTESTGYEQYF.

This rearrangement joins TRBV2 to TRBJ1-5; a weak D match, TRBD1 (6 bases). CDR3 size: 14 residues. Germline V gives CDR1 SNHLY, CDR2 FYNNEI. Trimming took 0 bases from V and 11 from J, leaving 14 bases between them. The CDR3 spells CASSEAPGGGTQHF. The CDR3 DNA follows: TGTGCCAGCAGTGAAGCGCCCGGGGGCGGAACCCAGCATTTT.

This clonotype was counted at least ten times. The rearrangement uses TRBV19 and TRBJ1-4, with D possibly being TRBD1 (6 bases). Trimming cost V 6 bases and J 3 bases, with 14 bases left between them. The CDR3 has 15 amino acids. Germline V CDR1 and CDR2: LNHDA, SQIVND (reference sequence). CDR3 nucleotide sequence: TGTGCCAGTAGAACAACAGGGTCAGCTAATGAAAAACTGTTTTTT. It is translated as CASRTTGSANEKLFF.

This clonotype has at least ten counts. The genes are TRBV4-3 and TRBJ2-3, with 10 bases identical to TRBD2. This CDR3 region has 17 residues. V was pared by 0 bases and J by 7 bases, with 10 bases of the junction left unmatched. CDR1 is LGHNA and CDR2 is YSLEER in the germline V gene. Here the CDR3 reads CASSQEPPGTSEYTQYF. CDR3 nucleotides: TGCGCCAGCAGCCAAGAACCCCCTGGGACTAGCGAGTATACGCAGTATTTT.

This clonotype showed up many times. The chain is built from TRBV12-3 or TRBV12-4 and TRBJ1-1, with D hard to call. CDR3 length: 14 residues. V gave up 7 bases and J gave up 5 bases, with 17 bases separating them. This chain's CDR3 is CASISGRVWTEAFF. The CDR3 nucleotides are TGTGCCAGCATCTCGGGCCGGGTTTGGACTGAAGCTTTCTTT.